Shown below are 8 T cell receptor beta chains from a single sample sequenced in a study of blood T cell repertoires in COVID-19. The repertoire was sequenced with immunoSEQ multiplex PCR; TCRdb's copy has only in-frame clones and lacks some. The sample consists of roughly 170,000 clones, about 85% of them appearing once. Sequenced input: peripheral blood. All receptors come from a man in his sixties with acute or convalescent COVID-19.

The chain carries TRBV19 and TRBJ2-1, with 7 bases matching TRBD2. This CDR3 region has 15 residues. The V and J ends lost 6 bases and 4 bases, in that order; junction bases with no gene match: 9. Germline CDR1 and CDR2: LNHDA and SQIVND (reference sequence). Written as DNA, the CDR3 is TGTGCCAGTAGCGAGGGCGGGAGTATGTACAATGAGCAGTTCTTC. It encodes CASSEGGSMYNEQFF.

J is TRBJ1-5 and V is TRBV6-5, with TRBD1 matching over 8 bases. V shed 6 bases, J shed 4 bases, and the junction held 2 bases outside the gene matches. Germline V CDR1 and CDR2: MNHEY, SVGAGI. The CDR3 runs 13 residues. The CDR3 reads CASSGTGNQPQHF. Written as DNA, the CDR3 is TGTGCCAGCAGCGGGACAGGAAATCAGCCCCAGCATTTT.

The V call is TRBV10-3, the J call TRBJ1-2; 7 positions match TRBD1. The V gene end was trimmed by 6 bases and the J gene end by 7 bases; junction bases not matched to a gene: 2. There are 11 residues in the CDR3. The germline gives CDR1 ENHRY, CDR2 SYGVKD. CDR3 in amino acids: CAIRQGSGYTF. Here the CDR3 DNA reads TGTGCCATCAGACAGGGGTCTGGCTACACCTTC.

The chain has TRBV5-6 and TRBJ1-1; no clear D gene. V was cut by 0 bases and J by 5 bases, with 8 bases left in between. The CDR3 covers 13 residues. The germline V gene has CDR1 SGHDT and CDR2 YYEEEE. CDR3: CASSLGRGTEAFF. In nucleotides, the CDR3 is TGTGCCAGCAGCTTGGGCAGAGGAACTGAAGCTTTCTTT. The full variable domain, in which reference TRBV5-6 and TRBJ1-1 provide the parts outside the CDR3, is DAGVTQSPTHLIKTRGQQVTLRCSPKSGHDTVSWYQQALGQGPQFIFQYYEEEERQRGNFPDRFSGHQFPNYSSELNVNALLLGDSALYLCASSLGRGTEAFFGQGTRLTVV.

V gene TRBV4-1 combines with J gene TRBJ1-1; D gene unclear. The CDR3 consists of 14 residues. V shed 4 bases and J shed 4 bases, with 13 bases lying between them. Germline V gene lookup returns CDR1 MGHRA and CDR2 YSYEKL. The CDR3 nucleotides read TGCGCCAGCAGCCGTAGAGGTTCATCCACTGAAGCTTTCTTT. Its translation: CASSRRGSSTEAFF.

A few counts support this clone. The chain couples TRBV27 to TRBJ1-1; 8 nucleotides line up with TRBD1. J was trimmed by 5 bases and V by 7 bases; bases with no gene match: 6. This CDR3 is 13 amino acids long. Looked up from germline, CDR1 is MNHEY and CDR2 is SMNVEV (reference sequence). The CDR3, as DNA: TGTGCCAGCACCGAACAGGGGGGGACTGAAGCTTTCTTT. Its translation: CASTEQGGTEAFF.

The chain combines TRBV10-3 with TRBJ1-6; 8 nucleotides match TRBD1. Germline lookup yields CDR1 ENHRY and CDR2 SYGVKD. This CDR3 has 15 amino acids. Trimming cost V 0 bases and J 10 bases; bases outside gene matches: 5. CDR3 region: CAISESTGEGSPLHF. The CDR3 nucleotides are TGTGCCATCAGTGAGTCGACAGGGGAAGGGTCACCCCTCCACTTT.

V and J are TRBV10-2 and TRBJ1-6, with D hard to call. The V gene lost 4 bases and the J gene lost 4 bases, with 5 bases spanning the gap. Per germline, CDR1 WSHSY and CDR2 SAAADI. The CDR3 runs to 13 residues. CDR3 coding DNA: TGCGCCAGCAGTGGGACTTATAATTCACCCCTCCACTTT. It translates to CASSGTYNSPLHF.